The TCR beta chain described here comes from a study of response to subunit inactivated influenza vaccine. Overall study findings and caveats: Seasonal influenza vaccination, on each occasion, was suggested by the authors to recruit few new T cells.

Germline V lookup: CDR1 KGHSH, CDR2 LQKENI. This CDR3 comprises 14 residues. V lost 5 bases and J 6 bases, leaving 17 bases between the germline ends. For this clonotype: Antigen specificity is unknown.

A single record per CDR3 protein comes from TCRdb applying MiXCR to the RT-PCR reads. The sample includes 500,000 to 600,000 distinct CDR3 sequences, about 8% of them seen just once. The chain recombines TRBV18 with TRBJ2-7; possibly TRBD1 for D (6 bases). The sample here was PBMCs from blood, taken around 2 years after vaccination. The clonotype comes from a man in his fifties or sixties who received an inactivated influenza vaccine. CDR3 coding DNA: TGTGCCAGCTCAGTACAGGGAGAAGGCTCCGAGCAGTACTTC. It specifies CASSVQGEGSEQYF.